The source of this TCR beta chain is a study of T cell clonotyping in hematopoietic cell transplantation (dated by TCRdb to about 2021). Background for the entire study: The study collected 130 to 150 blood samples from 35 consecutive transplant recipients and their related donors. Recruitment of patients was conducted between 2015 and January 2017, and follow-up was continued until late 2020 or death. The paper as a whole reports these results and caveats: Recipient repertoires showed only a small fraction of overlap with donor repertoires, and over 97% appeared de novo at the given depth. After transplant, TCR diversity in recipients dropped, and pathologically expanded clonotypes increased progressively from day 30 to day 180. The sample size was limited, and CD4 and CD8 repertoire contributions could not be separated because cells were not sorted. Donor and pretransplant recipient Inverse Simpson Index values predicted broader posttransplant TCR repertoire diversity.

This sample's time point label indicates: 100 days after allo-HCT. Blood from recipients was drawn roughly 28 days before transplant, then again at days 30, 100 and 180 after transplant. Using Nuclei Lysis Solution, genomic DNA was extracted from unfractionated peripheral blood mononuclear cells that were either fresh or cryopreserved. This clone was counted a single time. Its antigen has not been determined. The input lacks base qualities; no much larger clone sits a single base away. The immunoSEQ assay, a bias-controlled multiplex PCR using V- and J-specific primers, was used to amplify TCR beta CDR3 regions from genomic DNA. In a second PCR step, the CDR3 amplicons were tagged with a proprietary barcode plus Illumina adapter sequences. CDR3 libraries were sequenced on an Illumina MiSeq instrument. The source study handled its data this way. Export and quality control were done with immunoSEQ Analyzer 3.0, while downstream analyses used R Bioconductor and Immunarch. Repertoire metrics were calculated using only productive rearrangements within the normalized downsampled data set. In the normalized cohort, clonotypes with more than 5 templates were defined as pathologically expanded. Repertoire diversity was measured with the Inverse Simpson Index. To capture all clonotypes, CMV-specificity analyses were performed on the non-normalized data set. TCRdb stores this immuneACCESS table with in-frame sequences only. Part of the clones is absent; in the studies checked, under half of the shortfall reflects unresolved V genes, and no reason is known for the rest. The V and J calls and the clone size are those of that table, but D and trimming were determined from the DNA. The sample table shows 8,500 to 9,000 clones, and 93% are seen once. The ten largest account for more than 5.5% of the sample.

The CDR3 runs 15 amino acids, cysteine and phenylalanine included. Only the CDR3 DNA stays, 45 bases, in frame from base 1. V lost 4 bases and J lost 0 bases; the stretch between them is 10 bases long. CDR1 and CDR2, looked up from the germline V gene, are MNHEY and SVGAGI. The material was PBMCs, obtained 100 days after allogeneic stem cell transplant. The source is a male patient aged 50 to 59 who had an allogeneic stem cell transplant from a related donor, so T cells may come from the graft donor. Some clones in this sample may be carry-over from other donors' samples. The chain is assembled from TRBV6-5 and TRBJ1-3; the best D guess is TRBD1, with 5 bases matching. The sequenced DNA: TGTGCCAGCAGTTTGGGACTGATCTCTGGAAACACCATATATTTT. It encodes CASSLGLISGNTIYF.